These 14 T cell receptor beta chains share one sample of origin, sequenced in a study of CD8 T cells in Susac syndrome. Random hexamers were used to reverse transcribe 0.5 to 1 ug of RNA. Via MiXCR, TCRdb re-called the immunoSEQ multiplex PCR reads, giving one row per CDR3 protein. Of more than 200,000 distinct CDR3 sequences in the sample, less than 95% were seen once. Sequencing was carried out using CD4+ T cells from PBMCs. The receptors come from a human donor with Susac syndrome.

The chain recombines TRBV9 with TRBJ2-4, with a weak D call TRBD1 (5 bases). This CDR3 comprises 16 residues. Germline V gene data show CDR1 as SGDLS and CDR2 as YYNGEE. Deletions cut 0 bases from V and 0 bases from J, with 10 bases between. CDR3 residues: CASSVEQVGAKNIQYF. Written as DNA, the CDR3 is TGTGCCAGCAGCGTAGAACAGGTCGGAGCCAAAAACATTCAGTACTTC.

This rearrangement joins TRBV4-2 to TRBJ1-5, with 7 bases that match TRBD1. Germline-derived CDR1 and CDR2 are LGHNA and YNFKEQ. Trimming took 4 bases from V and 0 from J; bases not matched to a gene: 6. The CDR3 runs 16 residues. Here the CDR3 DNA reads TGTGCCAGCAGCCCGCACAGGGGAGATAGCAATCAGCCCCAGCATTTT. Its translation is CASSPHRGDSNQPQHF.

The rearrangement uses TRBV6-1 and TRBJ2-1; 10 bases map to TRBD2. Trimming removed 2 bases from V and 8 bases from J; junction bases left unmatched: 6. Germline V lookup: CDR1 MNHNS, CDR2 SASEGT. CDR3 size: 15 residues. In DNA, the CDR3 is TGTGCCAGCAGTGAACAAGCGGGGGGGCCGCATGAGCAGTTCTTC. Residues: CASSEQAGGPHEQFF.

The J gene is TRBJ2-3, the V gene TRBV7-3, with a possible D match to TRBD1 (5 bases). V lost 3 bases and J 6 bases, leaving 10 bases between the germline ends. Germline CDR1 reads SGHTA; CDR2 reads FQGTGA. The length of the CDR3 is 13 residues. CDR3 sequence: CASSLSGPDTQYF. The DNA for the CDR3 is TGTGCCAGCAGCTTGTCAGGGCCCGATACGCAGTATTTT.

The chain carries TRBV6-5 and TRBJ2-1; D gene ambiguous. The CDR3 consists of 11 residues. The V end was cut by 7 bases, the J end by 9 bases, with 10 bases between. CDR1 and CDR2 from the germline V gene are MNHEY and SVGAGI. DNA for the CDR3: TGTGCCAGCACCCTACAGAGTGAGCAGTTCTTC. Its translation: CASTLQSEQFF.

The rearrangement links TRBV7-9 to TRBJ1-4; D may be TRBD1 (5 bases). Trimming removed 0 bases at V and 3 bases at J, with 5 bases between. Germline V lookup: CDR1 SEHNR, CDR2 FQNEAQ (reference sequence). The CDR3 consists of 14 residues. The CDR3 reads CASSLATANEKLFF. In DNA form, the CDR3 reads TGTGCCAGCAGCTTAGCGACAGCTAATGAAAAACTGTTTTTT.

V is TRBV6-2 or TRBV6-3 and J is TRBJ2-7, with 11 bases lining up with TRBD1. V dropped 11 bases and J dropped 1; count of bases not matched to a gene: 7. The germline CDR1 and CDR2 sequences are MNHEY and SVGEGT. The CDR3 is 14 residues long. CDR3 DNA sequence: TGTGCCGCACGGACAGGGGGCCTTTCCTACGAGCAGTACTTC. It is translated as CAARTGGLSYEQYF.

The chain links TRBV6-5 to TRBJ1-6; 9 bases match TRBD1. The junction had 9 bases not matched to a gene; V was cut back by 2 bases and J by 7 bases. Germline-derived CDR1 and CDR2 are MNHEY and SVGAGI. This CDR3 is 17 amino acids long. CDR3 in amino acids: CASSYHPSTGGNSPLHF. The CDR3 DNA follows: TGTGCCAGCAGTTACCACCCTTCGACAGGGGGAAATTCACCCCTCCACTTT.

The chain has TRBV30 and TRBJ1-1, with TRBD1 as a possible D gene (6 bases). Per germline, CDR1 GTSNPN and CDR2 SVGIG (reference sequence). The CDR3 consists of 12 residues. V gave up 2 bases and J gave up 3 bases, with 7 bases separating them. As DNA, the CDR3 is TGTGCCTGGAGTAGGGGGGACACTGAAGCTTTCTTT. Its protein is CAWSRGDTEAFF.

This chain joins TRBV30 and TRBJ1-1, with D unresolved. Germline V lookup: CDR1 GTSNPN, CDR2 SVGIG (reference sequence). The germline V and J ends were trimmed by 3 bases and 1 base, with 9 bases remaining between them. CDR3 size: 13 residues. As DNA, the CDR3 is TGTGCCTGGAGCCCCTCAGGGAACACTGAAGCTTTCTTT. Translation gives CAWSPSGNTEAFF.

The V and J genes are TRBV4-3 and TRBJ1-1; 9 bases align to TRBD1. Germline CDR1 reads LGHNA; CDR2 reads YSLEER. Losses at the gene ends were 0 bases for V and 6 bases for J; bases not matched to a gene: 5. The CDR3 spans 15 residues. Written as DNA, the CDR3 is TGCGCCAGCAGCCAAGATGGGACAGGGATTGCTGAAGCTTTCTTT. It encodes CASSQDGTGIAEAFF.

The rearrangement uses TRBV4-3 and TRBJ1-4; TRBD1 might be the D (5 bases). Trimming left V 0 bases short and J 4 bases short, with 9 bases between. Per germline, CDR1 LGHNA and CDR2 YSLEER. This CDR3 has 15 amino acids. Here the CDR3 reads CASSQDRGDNEKLFF. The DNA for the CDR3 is TGCGCCAGCAGCCAAGATCGGGGGGATAATGAAAAACTGTTTTTT.

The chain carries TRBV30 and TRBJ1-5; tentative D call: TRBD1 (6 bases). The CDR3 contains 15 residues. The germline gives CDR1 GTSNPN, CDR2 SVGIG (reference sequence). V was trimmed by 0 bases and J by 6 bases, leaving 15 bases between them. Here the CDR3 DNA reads TGTGCCTGGAGTGTAGAAGGGGGACTAATTCAGCCCCAGCATTTT. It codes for CAWSVEGGLIQPQHF.

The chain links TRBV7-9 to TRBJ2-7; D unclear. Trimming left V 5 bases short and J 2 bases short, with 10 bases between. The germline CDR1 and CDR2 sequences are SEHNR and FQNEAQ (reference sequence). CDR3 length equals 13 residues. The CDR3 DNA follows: TGTGCCAGCAGCGTAGACACCGCCTACGAGCAGTACTTC. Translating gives CASSVDTAYEQYF.